The entry below describes one T cell receptor (beta chain). Its cognate antigen is unknown. The data originate from a study of Graves' ophthalmopathy and Graves' hyperthyroidism. Study results and caveats: Most thyroid-expanded clonotypes exceeding 0.001 frequency were also found in blood.

No donor had other autoimmune disease, uncontrolled infection, pregnancy or lactation. The CDR3 totals 14 residues. In germline, CDR1 is GTSNPN, CDR2 SVGIG (reference sequence). The V end lost 3 bases, the J end lost 0 bases, and 6 bases lay between the germline ends. Researchers took RNA transcripts and amplified TCR beta CDR3 regions from them. A first-round RT-PCR used HTBI primers, followed by a second-round multiplex PCR. MiXCR was run by TCRdb on the multiplex PCR reads, yielding one entry per CDR3 protein. This table has about 210,000 distinct CDR3 sequences, approximately 28% appearing once. Sequenced: peripheral blood. This chain joins TRBV30 and TRBJ2-6, with D unclear. This receptor was taken from a middle-aged man with Graves' ophthalmopathy. The CDR3 DNA reads TGTGCCTGGAGGCGCAACTCTGGGGCCAACGTCCTGACTTTC. It codes for CAWRRNSGANVLTF.